Listed here are 28 T cell receptor beta chains from one sample, sequenced in a study of T cells in localized non-small cell lung cancer. Some clones are missing from TCRdb's copy, which holds only in-frame ones; the method was immunoSEQ multiplex PCR. The data hold approximately 2,800 clones, with 27% observed a single time. Sample: normal lung tissue next to the tumor, taken before any cancer treatment. These receptors all come from a female donor of 60 years or more with stage I squamous cell lung carcinoma.

The chain joins TRBV19 to TRBJ1-5; perhaps TRBD1 as D (5 bases). Per the germline V gene, CDR1 is LNHDA and CDR2 is SQIVND (reference sequence). CDR3 length: 12 residues. Between the trimmed V and J ends, which lost 4 bases and 9 bases, there was a span of 10 bases. CDR3 DNA: TGTGCCAGTAGTACTATCGGGGGGCCCCAGCATTTT. Its protein is CASSTIGGPQHF.

Only a few counts were recorded for this clone. The chain employs TRBV6-8 and TRBJ1-4; perhaps TRBD1 as D (5 bases). The CDR3 length is 14 residues. Trimming removed 2 bases from V and 2 bases from J, with 6 bases in between. Germline lookup yields CDR1 MNHGY and CDR2 SAAAGT. CDR3 nucleotides: TGTGCCAGCAGTTACGGGGGGACTAATGAAAAACTGTTTTTT. This gives the protein CASSYGGTNEKLFF.

This clone was recorded a few times. This chain connects TRBV28 to TRBJ1-4, with 7 bases that match TRBD1. The CDR3 length is 14 residues. After removal of 7 bases from V and 6 bases from J, the junction contained 8 bases not matched to a gene. Germline V gene sequence: CDR1 MDHEN, CDR2 SYDVKM. This CDR3 is CASISGGYDEKLFF. CDR3 sequence (DNA): TGTGCCAGCATTTCAGGGGGGTATGATGAAAAACTGTTTTTT.

The V and J genes are TRBV5-1 and TRBJ2-1; no firm D call. The CDR3 covers 14 residues. V was cut by 0 bases and J by 0 bases, with 4 bases left in between. Germline CDR1 is SGHRS and CDR2 is YFSETQ. The CDR3 here is CASSLGDSYNEQFF. The CDR3 DNA follows: TGCGCCAGCAGCTTGGGGGACTCCTACAATGAGCAGTTCTTC.

There are a few counts of this clone. The CDR3 end falls 1 residue outside the read, so it is completed with the germline J gene. The chain has TRBV10-3 and TRBJ1-1; tentative D call: TRBD1 (5 bases). Germline lookup yields CDR1 ENHRY and CDR2 SYGVKD. There are 15 residues in the CDR3. V shed 2 bases and J shed 2 bases, with 12 bases lying between them. The CDR3 sequence: CAISEPGLSNTEAFF. The sequenced CDR3 bases are TGTGCCATCAGTGAGCCGGGACTCAGCAACACTGAAGCTTTC.

The chain employs TRBV5-1 and TRBJ2-6; a weak D match, TRBD2 (6 bases). Deletions cut 4 bases from V and 2 bases from J, with 13 bases between. The CDR3 has 16 residues. Germline CDR1 SGHRS, CDR2 YFSETQ. The CDR3 protein is CASSSDGGAGANVLTF. CDR3 nucleotide sequence: TGCGCCAGCAGCAGCGACGGGGGAGCTGGGGCCAACGTCCTGACTTTC. Combining the CDR3 with reference TRBV5-1 and TRBJ2-6 gives the whole variable domain KAGVTQTPRYLIKTRGQQVTLSCSPISGHRSVSWYQQTPGQGLQFLFEYFSETQRNKGNFPGRFSGRQFSNSRSEMNVSTLELGDSALYLCASSSDGGAGANVLTFGAGSRLTVL.

This chain joins TRBV11-3 and TRBJ2-1, with TRBD2 matching 16 bases. Losses at the gene ends were 5 bases for V and 0 bases for J; bases not matched to a gene: 7. This CDR3 is built from 19 residues. CDR1 SGHNT and CDR2 YENEEA come from the germline V gene. CDR3 sequence (DNA): TGTGCCAGCAGCCCGGCCGGGACTAGCGGGAGGGGCTCCTACAATGAGCAGTTCTTC. Translation gives CASSPAGTSGRGSYNEQFF.

This clone showed up just once. CDR3 protein: CASSSGGQRVYEQYF. CDR3 DNA: TGTGCCAGCAGTTCTGGCGGGCAAAGGGTCTACGAGCAGTACTTC. The rearrangement uses TRBV28 and TRBJ2-7; TRBD2 is a possible D gene (5 bases). Trimming stripped 4 bases from V and 3 bases from J, with 16 bases between. The CDR3 length is 15 residues. Per the germline V gene, CDR1 is MDHEN and CDR2 is SYDVKM. Full variable domain (missing parts from reference TRBV28 and TRBJ2-7): DVKVTQSSRYLVKRTGEKVFLECVQDMDHENMFWYRQDPGLGLRLIYFSYDVKMKEKGDIPEGYSVSREKKERFSLILESASTNQTSMYLCASSSGGQRVYEQYFGPGTRLTVT.

Here the CDR3 DNA reads TGTGCCAGTAGTATAGTAGGAGGCGGGAACACTGAAGCTTTCTTT. Protein sequence: CASSIVGGGNTEAFF. The V gene is TRBV19, the J gene TRBJ1-1; D is ambiguous. Looked up from germline, CDR1 is LNHDA and CDR2 is SQIVND (reference sequence). CDR3 length equals 15 residues. The V end was cut by 1 base, the J end by 1 base, with 10 bases between.

This chain connects TRBV6-8 to TRBJ1-4; D gene ambiguous. CDR3 length: 17 residues. V shed 7 bases and J shed 0 bases, with 18 bases lying between them. The germline gives CDR1 MNHGY, CDR2 SAAAGT. CDR3 DNA sequence: TGTGCCAGCACTGGTCCGACCCTCGCAGCAACTAATGAAAAACTGTTTTTT. Translating gives CASTGPTLAATNEKLFF.

The chain carries TRBV10-2 and TRBJ2-3; D unresolved. The CDR3 spans 15 residues. In germline, CDR1 is WSHSY, CDR2 SAAADI. V was trimmed by 2 bases and J by 2 bases, leaving 11 bases between them. The CDR3 here is CASSEGNYLTDTQYF. CDR3 coding DNA: TGCGCCAGCAGTGAGGGTAACTACCTCACAGATACGCAGTATTTT.

This clone is judged medium-sized. The chain couples TRBV11-3 to TRBJ1-1, with D tentatively TRBD1 (5 bases). The CDR3 is made up of 14 amino acids. Germline V lookup: CDR1 SGHNT, CDR2 YENEEA. Trimming cost V 5 bases and J 2 bases, with 12 bases left between them. CDR3 amino acids: CASSEVGENTEAFF. Here the CDR3 DNA reads TGTGCCAGCAGCGAAGTAGGGGAAAACACTGAAGCTTTCTTT. Looking up the rest from reference TRBV11-3 and TRBJ1-1 gives the full variable domain: EAGVVQSPRYKIIEKKQPVAFWCNPISGHNTLYWYLQNLGQGPELLIRYENEEAVDDSQLPKDRFSAERLKGVDSTLKIQPAELGDSAVYLCASSEVGENTEAFFGQGTRLTVV.

This clone is large. V gene TRBV25-1 combines with J gene TRBJ1-2, with a possible D match to TRBD1 (5 bases). CDR1 and CDR2 (germline): MGHDK, SYGVNS. Trimming pared 3 bases from V and 0 bases from J, leaving 8 bases between. The CDR3 contains 14 residues. The CDR3 reads CASSEQGANYGYTF. As DNA, the CDR3 is TGTGCCAGCAGTGAGCAGGGAGCTAACTATGGCTACACCTTC.

The table lists this clone with a few counts. V gene TRBV28 combines with J gene TRBJ2-7; D is undetermined. The ends were cut back, 3 bases at V and 6 bases at J, with 21 bases in the middle. This CDR3 contains 16 residues. CDR1 is MDHEN, CDR2 SYDVKM, per germline. CDR3 amino acids: CASSFSPMASLIEQYF. The DNA for the CDR3 is TGTGCCAGCAGTTTCAGCCCCATGGCAAGTCTGATCGAGCAGTACTTC.

The CDR3 nucleotides are TGCAGCGTTGATACGGGACAAAGGGGCTACACCTTC. Translated, it gives CSVDTGQRGYTF. The V call is TRBV29-1, the J call TRBJ1-2; a possible D gene is TRBD1 (6 bases). V lost 3 bases and J lost 8, with 13 bases in between. The CDR3 consists of 12 residues. In germline, CDR1 is SQVTM, CDR2 ANQGSEA.

The chain is built from TRBV29-1 and TRBJ2-5, with D tentatively TRBD2 (5 bases). V dropped 1 base and J dropped 2 bases, with 14 bases sitting between them. Germline V gene sequence: CDR1 SQVTM, CDR2 ANQGSEA. The CDR3 is 15 residues long. The CDR3 nucleotides are TGCAGCGTTGAAGCCCCGGCTACTAGGCAAGAGACCCAGTACTTC. This sequence encodes CSVEAPATRQETQYF.

This clone turned up a few times. The chain uses TRBV6-8 and TRBJ1-3; 8 nucleotides align to TRBD1. The CDR3 length is 16 residues. The V and J ends lost 8 bases and 4 bases, in that order; junction bases with no gene match: 13. The germline V gene has CDR1 MNHGY and CDR2 SAAAGT. CDR3 in amino acids: CASSSRTGSVGNTIYF. The CDR3 DNA sequence: TGTGCCAGCTCCTCCCGGACAGGGTCAGTAGGAAACACCATATATTTT.

By sample fraction, this clone is large. J is TRBJ2-7 and V is TRBV19; the D gene could be TRBD1 or TRBD2 (6 bases each). Germline lookup yields CDR1 LNHDA and CDR2 SQIVND (reference sequence). Trimming cost V 2 bases and J 2 bases, with 13 bases left between them. The CDR3 spans 15 residues. CDR3 in DNA: TGTGCCAGTAGTATATCGCTAGGGGGGACCTACGAGCAGTACTTC. As protein: CASSISLGGTYEQYF.

The chain carries TRBV4-1 and TRBJ2-7; no clear D. Germline-derived CDR1 and CDR2 are MGHRA and YSYEKL. Trimming cost V 3 bases and J 5 bases, with 11 bases left between them. The CDR3 is made up of 13 amino acids. CDR3 sequence reads: CASSQAGWDEQYF. CDR3 nucleotides: TGCGCCAGCAGCCAGGCCGGGTGGGACGAGCAGTACTTC.

This clone turned up a few times. This chain links TRBV18 with TRBJ1-1, with D possibly being TRBD1 (5 bases). CDR1 and CDR2 from the germline V gene are KGHSH and LQKENI. V lost 2 bases and J 2 bases, leaving 15 bases between the germline ends. The CDR3 contains 16 residues. In DNA, the CDR3 is TGTGCCAGCTCACCAAGTGGGCAGGGAGGAAACACTGAAGCTTTCTTT. This encodes CASSPSGQGGNTEAFF.

This clone is labeled medium-sized. The V and J genes are TRBV11-3 and TRBJ2-3; weak D call: TRBD2 (5 bases). CDR1 is SGHNT and CDR2 is YENEEA in the germline V gene. V was clipped by 5 bases and J by 0 bases, with 15 bases between them. There are 16 residues in the CDR3. In nucleotides, the CDR3 is TGTGCCAGCAGCCAACTGGACTCTTCTAGCACAGATACGCAGTATTTT. It translates to CASSQLDSSSTDTQYF.

This clone turned up a few times. The chain carries TRBV11-3 and TRBJ2-3; D possibly corresponds to TRBD1 (6 bases). V lost 5 bases and J lost 6, with 18 bases in between. Germline V lookup: CDR1 SGHNT, CDR2 YENEEA. This CDR3 spans 15 amino acids. CDR3 in amino acids: CASSKRASGVDTQYF. CDR3 DNA: TGTGCCAGCAGCAAGAGGGCTTCAGGGGTGGATACGCAGTATTTT.

In its sample, this clone is medium-sized. CDR3 protein: CASSLIGAGGPDEQFF. Here the CDR3 DNA reads TGTGCCAGCAGCCTAATCGGAGCGGGAGGGCCGGATGAGCAGTTCTTC. The chain couples TRBV11-3 to TRBJ2-1; 10 bases are a match to TRBD2. The CDR3 loop spans 16 amino acids. Trimming took 5 bases from V and 8 from J; bases not matched to a gene: 12. Germline lookup yields CDR1 SGHNT and CDR2 YENEEA.

This rearrangement joins TRBV5-1 to TRBJ2-7, with 7 bases matching TRBD1. With V trimmed by 3 bases and J by 3 bases, 6 bases remained unmatched. The CDR3 sequence is 14 residues long. Germline V gene sequence: CDR1 SGHRS, CDR2 YFSETQ. The CDR3 region is CASSSDTGVYEQYF. As DNA, the CDR3 is TGCGCCAGCAGCTCCGACACAGGGGTCTACGAGCAGTACTTC.

This clone was detected only a few times. The chain has TRBV11-3 and TRBJ1-1; D possibly corresponds to TRBD1 (6 bases). CDR1 and CDR2 from the germline V gene are SGHNT and YENEEA. The CDR3 loop spans 15 amino acids. Trimming removed 0 bases from V and 2 bases from J, with 10 bases in between. CDR3 region: CASSLDLGANTEAFF. CDR3 DNA: TGTGCCAGCAGCTTAGATTTGGGGGCTAACACTGAAGCTTTCTTT. Drawing the rest from reference TRBV11-3 and TRBJ1-1, the complete variable domain is EAGVVQSPRYKIIEKKQPVAFWCNPISGHNTLYWYLQNLGQGPELLIRYENEEAVDDSQLPKDRFSAERLKGVDSTLKIQPAELGDSAVYLCASSLDLGANTEAFFGQGTRLTVV.

By sample fraction, this clone is medium-sized. The chain couples TRBV6-7 to TRBJ2-1; 8 bases align to TRBD1. TRBV6-7 is marked as an open reading frame, function uncertain. The J segment lost 3 bases and the V segment lost 10 bases, leaving 8 bases of the junction unmatched. This CDR3 is 14 amino acids long. The CDR3 here is CAITPGQDYNEQFF. CDR3 coding DNA: TGTGCCATCACCCCGGGACAGGACTACAATGAGCAGTTCTTC.

The chain couples TRBV28 to TRBJ1-4, with 8 bases identical to TRBD1. The CDR3 is 16 residues long. V dropped 1 base and J dropped 0; count of bases not matched to a gene: 1. Germline CDR1 is MDHEN and CDR2 is SYDVKM. The CDR3 DNA reads TGTGCCAGCAGTTTATACAGGGGGGCAACTAATGAAAAACTGTTTTTT. Amino acid sequence: CASSLYRGATNEKLFF.

This clone has just a few counts. V gene TRBV11-3 combines with J gene TRBJ1-5; TRBD1 agrees at 7 bases. The germline CDR1 and CDR2 sequences are SGHNT and YENEEA. This CDR3 is 14 amino acids long. Trimming at V came to 2 bases and at J to 5 bases, leaving 3 bases not matched to a gene. The CDR3 DNA reads as TGTGCCAGCAGCTTATCAGGGGGAGATCAGCCCCAGCATTTT. Translated: CASSLSGGDQPQHF.